This T cell receptor beta chain was documented in a study of T cells in Graves' hyperthyroidism and ophthalmopathy. The TCR beta CDR3 regions underwent amplification using RNA transcripts as the source. TCR CDR3 underwent first-round RT-PCR with the HTBI primer set. Each CDR3 protein gets one entry after TCRdb re-called the multiplex PCR reads with MiXCR. The top ten hold more than 5% of the sample, which has nearly 600,000 distinct CDR3 sequences, over 11% seen once. The table lists this clonotype with many counts. This clonotype was sampled from a woman between 25 and 40 years old with Graves' hyperthyroidism that later progressed to Graves' ophthalmopathy. Material for sequencing was blood.

The CDR3 loop is CASSQGFSGTDTQYF. The CDR3 DNA reads TGTGCCAGCAGCCAGGGTTTTAGCGGCACAGATACGCAGTATTTT. The genes are TRBV3-1 and TRBJ2-3; tentative D call: TRBD2 (5 bases). Germline CDR1 is LGHDT and CDR2 is YNNKEL (reference sequence). V lost 3 bases, J lost 1 base, and 11 bases lay in between. The CDR3 runs to 15 residues.